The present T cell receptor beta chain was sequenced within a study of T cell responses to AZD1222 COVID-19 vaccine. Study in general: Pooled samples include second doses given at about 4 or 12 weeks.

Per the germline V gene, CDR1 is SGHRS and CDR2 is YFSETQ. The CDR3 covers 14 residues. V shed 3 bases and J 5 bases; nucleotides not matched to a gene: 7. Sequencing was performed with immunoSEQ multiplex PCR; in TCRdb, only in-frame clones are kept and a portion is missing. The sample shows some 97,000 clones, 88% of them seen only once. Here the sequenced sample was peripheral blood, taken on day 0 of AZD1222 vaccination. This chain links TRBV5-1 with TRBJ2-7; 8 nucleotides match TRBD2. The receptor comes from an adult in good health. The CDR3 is CASSSGGGLDEQYF. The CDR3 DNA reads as TGCGCCAGCAGCTCCGGGGGGGGCTTGGACGAGCAGTACTTC.